The 3 T cell receptor beta chains in this list originate from one sample, sequenced in a study of blood T cells in healthy people across ages. The authors ran a second PCR of about 6 to 12 cycles using a sample-barcoded 5' primer and a J-beta primer mix. TCRdb fed the 5' RACE reads into MiXCR, producing one record per CDR3 protein. The sample has some 900,000 distinct CDR3 sequences, roughly 43% seen once. Sequencing was performed on blood. Receptors were obtained from a man in his thirties or forties in good health.

Points on this clonotype: The junction differs from germline at one of its ends, possibly a read error. Here the CDR3 reads CTSSLPAGTQYF. The DNA for the CDR3 is TGTACCAGCAGCCTCCCGGCGGGGACGCAGTATTTT. The chain recombines TRBV6-6 with TRBJ2-3, with D maybe TRBD2 (6 bases). CDR3 size: 12 residues. Germline assignment: CDR1 MNHNY and CDR2 SVGAGI (reference sequence).

The rearrangement joins TRBV4-3 to TRBJ2-1; the D call may be TRBD1 or TRBD2 (7 bases each). The CDR3 has 14 residues. Looked up from germline, CDR1 is LGHNA and CDR2 is YSLEER. Trimming took 1 base from V and 8 from J, leaving 12 bases between them. CDR3: CASSQGQGGDEQFF. In DNA, the CDR3 is TGCGCCAGCAGCCAAGGGCAGGGGGGGGATGAGCAGTTCTTC.

The CDR3 region has the DNA TGTGCCAGCAGTTTAGGTTCTCAGACCCAGTACTTC. Its protein product is CASSLGSQTQYF. The gene calls are TRBV12-3 or TRBV12-4 and TRBJ2-5; D not certain. The CDR3 covers 12 residues. V lost 1 base and J lost 6, with 6 bases in between.